This T cell receptor (beta chain) was recovered during a study of CD8 T cells in ankylosing spondylitis. By quantitative 5'-RACE with molecular barcodes, the TCR beta libraries were made. TCRdb independently ran MiXCR on the 5' RACE reads; one entry per CDR3 protein. The data show about 220,000 distinct CDR3 sequences, with roughly 24% seen just once and less than 8.5% held by the top ten. As concerns this clonotype: The antigen is unknown.

Study-level findings and limits: Disease-linked clones, CD8+, were relatively rare in peripheral blood.

The V and J ends lost 4 bases and 4 bases respectively, with 18 bases between them. This CDR3 comprises 16 residues. Per germline, CDR1 ENHRY and CDR2 SYGVKD. This TCR derives from a male donor with ankylosing spondylitis or in good health (not recorded which). This chain uses TRBV10-3 with TRBJ2-3; D is perhaps TRBD2 (5 bases). The sample taken for sequencing was blood, either unsorted or a sorted T cell fraction (not recorded which). The CDR3 loop is CAISVGAEARADTQYF. CDR3 in DNA: TGTGCCATCAGTGTAGGAGCGGAGGCCAGAGCAGATACGCAGTATTTT.